These T cell receptor beta chains were read from a single sample in a study of CD8 T cells in ankylosing spondylitis. TCRdb used MiXCR to reprocess the 5' RACE reads, holding one entry per CDR3 protein. The data contain more than 250,000 distinct CDR3 sequences, around 10% of them singletons. Sequenced: blood, either unsorted or a sorted T cell fraction (not recorded which). These receptors were collected from a female donor with ankylosing spondylitis or in good health (not recorded which). CDR3s include the opening cysteine and the closing phenylalanine or tryptophan. The D gene is left open where the match is weak. The size of a clone is reported for some rows only, either as once, few or many, or as a class for expanded clones.

>13|TRBJ2-7|TRBV12-3/TRBV12-4|many|-
CASGKEPLYEQYF
TGTGCCAGCGGAAAAGAACCCCTCTACGAGCAGTACTTC
>11|TRBJ2-1|TRBV7-2|many|-
CASSTTGKQFF
TGTGCCAGCAGCACTACAGGGAAGCAGTTCTTC
>13|TRBJ2-1|TRBV5-1|many|-
CASRHTEYNEQFF
TGCGCCAGCAGACATACAGAGTACAATGAGCAGTTCTTC
>14|TRBJ2-7|TRBV5-1|many|-
CASSEVGGTYEQYF
TGCGCCAGCAGCGAGGTTGGGGGAACCTACGAGCAGTACTTC
>14|TRBJ1-1|TRBV12-3/TRBV12-4|many|-
CASSFAGPNTEAFF
TGTGCCAGCAGTTTTGCAGGGCCTAACACTGAAGCTTTCTTT
>16|TRBJ2-1|TRBV5-5|-|TRBD1
CASISGTGGSYNEQFF
TGTGCCAGCATCTCCGGGACAGGGGGCTCCTACAATGAGCAGTTCTTC
>12|TRBJ1-2|TRBV30|many|-
CACTQGSYGYTF
TGTGCCTGCACCCAGGGATCCTATGGCTACACCTTC
>13|TRBJ1-2|TRBV10-3|many|-
CAIRGRLDYGYTF
TGTGCCATCCGGGGGCGCCTAGACTATGGCTACACCTTC
>14|TRBJ2-7|TRBV12-3/TRBV12-4|many|TRBD1
CASRQGTGDYEQYF
TGTGCCAGCAGGCAAGGGACAGGGGACTACGAGCAGTACTTC
>12|TRBJ2-7|TRBV20-1|many|-
CSVLRGSYEQYF
TGCAGTGTCCTTCGGGGTTCCTACGAGCAGTACTTC
>15|TRBJ1-2|TRBV12-3/TRBV12-4|few|TRBD1
CASSLQRTGGYGYTF
TGTGCCAGCAGTCTCCAAAGGACAGGGGGCTATGGCTACACCTTC
>13|TRBJ2-7|TRBV5-1|many|-
CASSLTGKHEQYF
TGCGCCAGCAGCTTAACAGGGAAACACGAGCAGTACTTC
>16|TRBJ2-7|TRBV9|few|TRBD2
CASSVGLAGGSYEQYF
TGTGCCAGCAGCGTGGGACTAGCGGGAGGATCCTACGAGCAGTACTTC
>14|TRBJ1-6|TRBV6-1|many|TRBD1
CASKVGQGDSPLHF
TGTGCCAGCAAGGTGGGACAGGGGGATTCACCCCTCCACTTT
>15|TRBJ1-5|TRBV12-3/TRBV12-4|-|-
CASSPAGGRDQPQHF
TGTGCCAGCAGTCCAGCTGGGGGGAGAGACCAGCCCCAGCATTTT
>19|TRBJ2-1|TRBV5-1|medium-sized|TRBD1
CASSLAGGFIPSSYNEQFF
TGCGCCAGCAGCTTGGCAGGGGGCTTTATACCAAGCTCCTACAATGAGCAGTTCTTC
>15|TRBJ2-1|TRBV20-1|many|TRBD1
CSARARQGASNEQFF
TGCAGTGCTAGAGCAAGACAGGGGGCGTCCAATGAGCAGTTCTTC
>14|TRBJ2-7|TRBV20-1|many|TRBD2
CSARSAGDTYEQYF
TGCAGTGCTAGATCAGCGGGAGACACCTACGAGCAGTACTTC
>15|TRBJ2-3|TRBV30|once|TRBD2
CAWTLQLAGAATQYF
TGTGCCTGGACCCTACAGCTAGCGGGAGCGGCCACGCAGTATTTT
>14|TRBJ2-1|TRBV20-1|many|TRBD1
CSARDPNRGMVQFF
TGCAGTGCTAGAGATCCTAACAGGGGGATGGTGCAGTTCTTC
>12|TRBJ2-1|TRBV28|many|-
CASGHSYNEQFF
TGTGCCAGCGGCCACTCCTACAATGAGCAGTTCTTC
>16|TRBJ2-2|TRBV12-3/TRBV12-4|many|-
CASSLGLAGATGELFF
TGTGCCAGCAGCCTGGGACTGGCGGGGGCCACCGGGGAGCTGTTTTTT
>15|TRBJ2-7|TRBV27|-|-
CASRWGLSKPYEQYF
TGTGCCAGCAGATGGGGCCTGTCGAAACCCTACGAGCAGTACTTC
>14|TRBJ1-6|TRBV20-1|-|TRBD1
CSAVTGDGVSPLHF
TGCAGTGCAGTGACAGGGGACGGGGTTTCACCCCTCCACTTT
>21|TRBJ2-2|TRBV23-1|-|TRBD2
CASLAKREGQTPNGDTGELFF
TGCGCCAGCCTCGCGAAGCGGGAGGGCCAAACCCCAAATGGAGACACCGGGGAGCTGTTTTTT
>11|TRBJ2-3|TRBV29-1|-|-
CSVDRVDTQYF
TGCAGCGTTGATCGGGTGGATACGCAGTATTTT
>17|TRBJ2-1|TRBV5-1|many|TRBD2
CASSPITSGGAYNEQFF
TGCGCCAGCAGCCCTATAACTAGCGGGGGGGCTTACAATGAGCAGTTCTTC
>12|TRBJ2-1|TRBV20-1|many|-
CSAQVSYNEQFF
TGCAGTGCTCAGGTCTCCTACAATGAGCAGTTCTTC
>17|TRBJ2-1|TRBV11-3|-|-
CASSLESGGGPYNEQFF
TGTGCCAGCAGCTTAGAATCCGGCGGGGGCCCCTACAATGAGCAGTTCTTC
>16|TRBJ1-1|TRBV5-1|many|-
CASSPSWTAQNTEAFF
TGCGCCAGCAGCCCGTCTTGGACAGCCCAGAACACTGAAGCTTTCTTT